This T cell receptor (beta chain) was profiled in a study of HIV-infected patients and healthy controls. The study, taken as a whole, reports: HIV-infected patients shared fewer CDR3 sequences between individuals than healthy controls. HIV+ repertoires were severely depleted of MAIT alpha-chain CDR3s, unlike healthy controls.

Alpha and beta constant-region primers primed reverse transcription of around 0.5 ug RNA. Alpha and beta chain libraries were made separately by chain-specific third strand synthesis with multiplexing indices. TCRdb recomputed calls from the 5' RACE reads with MiXCR, one row per CDR3 protein. In the table there are 18,000 or so distinct CDR3 sequences, around 8.2% of which are singletons. This clonotype was detected many times. No antigen is known for it. No cell fractionation was done, so the repertoire covers all unsorted peripheral blood T cells. Sample: blood. This clonotype was sampled from an adult in good health.

This CDR3 is CASSLVTGDTQYF. The CDR3 DNA reads TGTGCCAGCAGCTTGGTGACGGGAGATACGCAGTATTTT. The chain has TRBV7-9 and TRBJ2-3; D unclear. Per germline, CDR1 SEHNR and CDR2 FQNEAQ (reference sequence). The CDR3 is 13 amino acids. Trimming shortened V by 3 bases and J by 5 bases, and 9 bases separated the two germline ends.